These 10 T cell receptor beta chains were sequenced from one sample in a study of blood T cell repertoires in COVID-19. Repertoires were generated with immunoSEQ multiplex PCR, while TCRdb's copy carries only in-frame clones and drops some. Of about 290,000 clones listed, roughly 91% are singletons. The sequenced material came from peripheral blood. The source is a woman younger than 45 with COVID-19, enrolled during active disease.

The chain employs TRBV5-4 and TRBJ2-7; a weak D match, TRBD1 (5 bases). Per the germline V gene, CDR1 is SGHNT and CDR2 is YYREEE (reference sequence). V was pared by 2 bases and J by 4 bases, with 10 bases between. CDR3 length: 13 residues. CDR3: CASSFGREYEQYF. In DNA form, the CDR3 reads TGTGCCAGCAGCTTCGGCAGGGAATACGAGCAGTACTTC.

This chain links TRBV19 with TRBJ2-1, with D possibly matching TRBD1 (6 bases). This CDR3 is 15 amino acids long. Trimming removed 3 bases at V and 4 bases at J, with 13 bases between. Germline CDR1 and CDR2: LNHDA and SQIVND (reference sequence). CDR3 loop: CASSIHRVRYNEQFF. The CDR3 DNA follows: TGTGCCAGTAGTATTCACAGGGTACGTTACAATGAGCAGTTCTTC.

The rearrangement joins TRBV5-6 to TRBJ1-2; 8 bases line up with TRBD1. Germline lookup yields CDR1 SGHDT and CDR2 YYEEEE. V gave up 3 bases and J gave up 7 bases; unmatched junction bases: 14. This CDR3 contains 16 residues. Here the CDR3 reads CASSSRTGSSLRGYTF. The CDR3 DNA sequence: TGTGCCAGCAGCTCCAGGACAGGGTCAAGTCTGCGTGGCTACACCTTC.

The table lists this clone with a count of one. V and J are TRBV4-1 and TRBJ2-2, with 9 bases identical to TRBD1. V shed 4 bases, J shed 6 bases, and the junction held 3 bases outside the gene matches. Germline V lookup: CDR1 MGHRA, CDR2 YSYEKL. The CDR3 runs to 14 residues. The CDR3 nucleotides are TGCGCCAGCAGCCCGGGACAGGGATCCGGGGAGCTGTTTTTT. Translation gives CASSPGQGSGELFF.

The chain uses TRBV6-5 and TRBJ2-3, with 10 bases matching TRBD2. After removal of 5 bases from V and 14 bases from J, the junction contained 13 bases not matched to a gene. The CDR3 loop spans 14 amino acids. From germline, CDR1 is MNHEY and CDR2 SVGAGI. CDR3 in DNA: TGTGCCAGCAGTCCCGGGGTTTATAGCGGGGGGTTGTATTTT. It specifies CASSPGVYSGGLYF.

This chain links TRBV28 with TRBJ1-4; D may be TRBD1 (5 bases). Trimming removed 6 bases at V and 7 bases at J, with 18 bases between. Germline CDR1 MDHEN, CDR2 SYDVKM. The CDR3 runs to 15 residues. The chain's CDR3 is CASRPRAGRGEKLFF. CDR3 in DNA: TGTGCCAGCAGGCCCCGGGCAGGGCGGGGTGAAAAACTGTTTTTT.

This CDR3 reads CARSLARDIHSNQPQHF. The CDR3 DNA reads TGTGCCAGAAGCTTGGCGAGGGACATACATAGCAATCAGCCCCAGCATTTT. The chain combines TRBV5-3 with TRBJ1-5; D may be TRBD1 (6 bases). TRBV5-3 is placed among ORFs of uncertain function. The CDR3 has 17 residues. V was pared by 0 bases and J by 0 bases, with 13 bases between.

The V and J genes are TRBV6-5 and TRBJ1-5; D possibly corresponds to TRBD1 (6 bases). The ends were cut back, 8 bases at V and 4 bases at J, with 12 bases in the middle. Per the germline V gene, CDR1 is MNHEY and CDR2 is SVGAGI. The CDR3 sequence is 13 residues long. The DNA of the CDR3 is TGTGCCAGCGAGGGACACCAGAATCAGCCCCAGCATTTT. Its protein is CASEGHQNQPQHF.

The chain is built from TRBV19 and TRBJ1-5; 8 bases line up with TRBD1. Germline CDR1 and CDR2: LNHDA and SQIVND (reference sequence). V shed 5 bases and J 7 bases; nucleotides not matched to a gene: 7. The CDR3 runs 14 residues. The CDR3 loop is CASSDRGVGQPQHF. The CDR3 nucleotides read TGTGCCAGTAGTGACAGGGGTGTGGGACAGCCCCAGCATTTT.

This rearrangement joins TRBV14 to TRBJ2-6, with no clear D. Per germline, CDR1 SGHDN and CDR2 FVKESK. The CDR3 runs to 17 residues. V lost 0 bases, J lost 0 bases, and 9 bases lay in between. As DNA, the CDR3 is TGTGCCAGCAGCCAAGATGTTTCGGGCTCTGGGGCCAACGTCCTGACTTTC. Its translation is CASSQDVSGSGANVLTF.